The 30 T cell receptor beta chains below come from one sample, sequenced in a study of blood T cell repertoires in COVID-19. The assay was immunoSEQ multiplex PCR, and TCRdb's table has in-frame clones only and misses some. The sample yields 25,000 to 30,000 clones, roughly two thirds seen once. Sequencing used peripheral blood. These TCRs come from a human donor in a cohort sampled during active COVID-19.

This sequence joins TRBV6-6 and TRBJ1-6; 8 positions agree with TRBD1. Germline V CDR1 and CDR2: MNHNY, SVGAGI (reference sequence). After removal of 5 bases from V and 10 bases from J, the junction contained 10 bases not matched to a gene. There are 15 residues in the CDR3. As DNA, the CDR3 is TGTGCCAGCAGTGACCTCAGGGGGCTACGGTCACCCCTCCACTTT. It encodes CASSDLRGLRSPLHF.

Only one count was recorded for this clone. The chain carries TRBV19 and TRBJ2-4, with 7 bases identical to TRBD2. The V gene's germline CDR1 is LNHDA and CDR2 SQIVND (reference sequence). The CDR3 is made up of 13 amino acids. V was clipped by 5 bases and J by 3 bases; unmatched bases: 1. The CDR3 DNA sequence: TGTGCCAGTAGTCCTAGCGGCAAAAACATTCAGTACTTC. Translated: CASSPSGKNIQYF.

The gene calls are TRBV7-2 and TRBJ1-3; D may be TRBD1 (6 bases). V lost 1 base to trimming and J lost 5 bases, with 21 bases between them. This CDR3 has 18 residues. Germline V gene sequence: CDR1 SGHTA, CDR2 FQGNSA. The CDR3 spells CASSLGVDRRLRRNTIYF. For the CDR3, the DNA is TGTGCCAGCAGCTTAGGTGTCGACAGGCGGCTACGAAGAAACACCATATATTTT.

The J gene is TRBJ1-4, the V gene TRBV19; D possibly corresponds to TRBD1 (6 bases). The CDR3 covers 14 residues. CDR1 LNHDA and CDR2 SQIVND come from the germline V gene (reference sequence). Trimming pared 7 bases from V and 5 bases from J, leaving 14 bases between. CDR3 loop: CASNLDGGNEKLFF. In DNA form, the CDR3 reads TGTGCCAGTAATCTCGATGGGGGCAATGAAAAACTGTTTTTT.

This clone was detected a few times. The V and J genes are TRBV11-3 and TRBJ2-1; maybe TRBD1 (5 bases). The CDR3 length is 14 residues. Germline assignment: CDR1 SGHNT and CDR2 YENEEA. V lost 1 base, J lost 5 bases, and 9 bases lay in between. CDR3 sequence (DNA): TGTGCCAGCAGCTTAGGGGGCCGCCACAATGAGCAGTTCTTC. As protein: CASSLGGRHNEQFF.

The rearrangement joins TRBV27 to TRBJ1-5; D call uncertain. The length of the CDR3 is 13 residues. Between the trimmed V and J ends, which lost 0 bases and 4 bases, there was a span of 4 bases. In germline, CDR1 is MNHEY, CDR2 SMNVEV (reference sequence). This CDR3 is CASSLSRNQPQHF. CDR3 coding DNA: TGTGCCAGCAGTTTATCGAGGAATCAGCCCCAGCATTTT.

This clone was found a few times. The J gene is TRBJ2-3, the V gene TRBV4-2; 11 positions agree with TRBD2. Germline CDR1 LGHNA, CDR2 YNFKEQ. J lost 1 base, V lost 2 bases, and 5 bases had no gene match. The CDR3 has 17 residues. The CDR3 coding sequence is TGTGCCAGCAGCCAACTGACTAGCGGGGACGGCACAGATACGCAGTATTTT. It translates to CASSQLTSGDGTDTQYF.

The chain links TRBV11-3 to TRBJ2-1, with a possible D match to TRBD1 (6 bases). In germline, CDR1 is SGHNT, CDR2 YENEEA. With 1 base removed from V and 8 bases from J, the gap between germline ends came to 6 bases. There are 12 residues in the CDR3. CDR3: CASSLGGHEQFF. Written as DNA, the CDR3 is TGTGCCAGCAGCTTAGGGGGGCATGAGCAGTTCTTC.

This clone was seen more than once but under ten times. V is TRBV27 and J is TRBJ1-2, with 9 bases lining up with TRBD1. Trimming removed 0 bases from V and 4 bases from J; junction bases left unmatched: 0. Looked up from germline, CDR1 is MNHEY and CDR2 is SMNVEV (reference sequence). The CDR3 loop spans 14 amino acids. CDR3 DNA: TGTGCCAGCAGTTTATCGGGACAGGGCTATGGCTACACCTTC. Its translation is CASSLSGQGYGYTF.

V gene TRBV18 combines with J gene TRBJ2-1, with 10 positions matching TRBD2. There are 14 residues in the CDR3. The V segment lost 3 bases and the J segment 10 bases; nucleotides outside the gene matches: 6. The germline V gene has CDR1 KGHSH and CDR2 LQKENI. CDR3 coding DNA: TGTGCCAGCTCACCGGCTAGCGGGAGAAGGGAGCAGTTCTTC. Amino acids: CASSPASGRREQFF.

The chain uses TRBV7-2 and TRBJ2-7; 11 bases are a match to TRBD2. After removal of 5 bases from V and 2 bases from J, the junction contained 5 bases not matched to a gene. The germline CDR1 and CDR2 sequences are SGHTA and FQGNSA. CDR3 size: 15 residues. The CDR3 nucleotides are TGTGCCAGCAGCCGGGGACTAGCGGACGCCTACGAGCAGTACTTC. Its protein is CASSRGLADAYEQYF.

The chain carries TRBV19 and TRBJ1-1; D remains ambiguous. Germline V gene sequence: CDR1 LNHDA, CDR2 SQIVND (reference sequence). V was trimmed by 7 bases and J by 1 base, leaving 13 bases between them. The CDR3 spans 14 residues. For the CDR3, the DNA is TGTGCCAGTAAGGTCGAGGGTCGGAACACTGAAGCTTTCTTT. This encodes CASKVEGRNTEAFF.

The chain joins TRBV4-3 to TRBJ2-1; 8 nucleotides align to TRBD1. The germline V gene encodes CDR1 LGHNA and CDR2 YSLEER. V was clipped by 1 base and J by 3 bases; unmatched bases: 14. CDR3 length: 19 residues. The CDR3 loop reads CASSQGARWTGLLYNEQFF. For the CDR3, the DNA is TGCGCCAGCAGCCAAGGAGCCCGTTGGACAGGGCTACTCTACAATGAGCAGTTCTTC.

This chain connects TRBV7-9 to TRBJ2-5; D possibly corresponds to TRBD1 (6 bases). Per germline, CDR1 SEHNR and CDR2 FQNEAQ (reference sequence). Trimming cost V 1 base and J 2 bases, with 11 bases left between them. The CDR3 runs to 15 residues. The CDR3 region has the DNA TGTGCCAGCAGCTTAGAGGACAGAAAACAAGAGACCCAGTACTTC. Translated: CASSLEDRKQETQYF.

The CDR3 spells CASMSLAGTDTQYF. The CDR3 coding sequence is TGTGCCAGTATGTCGCTAGCGGGGACAGATACGCAGTATTTT. The chain carries TRBV19 and TRBJ2-3; 9 bases fit TRBD2. J gave up 3 bases and V 7 bases, and 5 bases lay outside the gene matches. The CDR3 is 14 amino acids. The germline CDR1 and CDR2 sequences are LNHDA and SQIVND (reference sequence).

The chain joins TRBV5-1 to TRBJ2-6; a weak D match, TRBD1 (6 bases). Trimming took off 0 bases at V and 4 bases at J, with 14 bases between the two ends. This CDR3 is 17 amino acids long. The germline V gene has CDR1 SGHRS and CDR2 YFSETQ. CDR3 DNA sequence: TGCGCCAGCAGCTTGGGGTGGCAGGGGACGGGGGCCAACGTCCTGACTTTC. Protein sequence: CASSLGWQGTGANVLTF.

The chain couples TRBV27 to TRBJ2-3; D gene uncertain. CDR1 is MNHEY, CDR2 SMNVEV, per germline (reference sequence). The CDR3 runs to 15 residues. Trimming stripped 3 bases from V and 2 bases from J, with 12 bases between. CDR3 DNA: TGTGCCAGCAGTTTGATCGGAGTTAACACAGATACGCAGTATTTT. Residues: CASSLIGVNTDTQYF.

This chain links TRBV3-1 (or the pseudogene TRBV3-2) with TRBJ1-1, with TRBD1 matching 11 bases. J lost 3 bases, V lost 5 bases, and 2 bases had no gene match. The CDR3 loop spans 14 amino acids. The germline CDR1 and CDR2 sequences are LGHDT and YNNKEL (reference sequence). The CDR3 DNA reads as TGTGCCAGCAGCACGGGACAGGGGGACACTGAAGCTTTCTTT. Translated, it gives CASSTGQGDTEAFF.

CDR3 sequence (DNA): TGTGCCAGCAGCTCCGGACAGGGAGAGACCCAGTACTTC. Amino acid sequence: CASSSGQGETQYF. The rearrangement links TRBV7-2 to TRBJ2-5; TRBD1 matches at 8 bases. The ends lost 4 bases at V and 4 bases at J; junction bases unmatched: 2. The CDR3 is made up of 13 amino acids. CDR1 is SGHTA and CDR2 is FQGNSA in the germline V gene.

The CDR3 region is CASSPTADTQYF. The CDR3 DNA reads as TGTGCCAGCAGCCCCACAGCAGATACGCAGTATTTT. V is TRBV7-9 and J is TRBJ2-3; D gene ambiguous. The CDR3 extends over 12 amino acids. Germline CDR1 reads SEHNR; CDR2 reads FQNEAQ (reference sequence). V was shortened by 5 bases and J by 4 bases, with 7 bases between the two germline ends. Drawing the rest from reference TRBV7-9 and TRBJ2-3, the complete variable domain is DTGVSQNPRHKITKRGQNVTFRCDPISEHNRLYWYRQTLGQGPEFLTYFQNEAQLEKSRLLSDRFSAERPKGSFSTLEIQRTEQGDSAMYLCASSPTADTQYFGPGTRLTVL.

The chain couples TRBV4-2 to TRBJ2-7; 8 bases agree with TRBD1. Trimming took 4 bases from V and 4 from J; bases not matched to a gene: 18. Germline lookup yields CDR1 LGHNA and CDR2 YNFKEQ. The CDR3 sequence is 18 residues long. CDR3: CASSPYPKGSGGRYEQYF. As DNA, the CDR3 is TGTGCCAGCAGCCCGTACCCGAAAGGATCAGGGGGCAGGTACGAGCAGTACTTC.

This chain uses TRBV10-3 with TRBJ2-7; 8 nucleotides line up with TRBD1. The CDR3 extends over 13 amino acids. With 7 bases clipped from V and 6 bases from J, the junction kept 8 bases outside the gene matches. The germline gives CDR1 ENHRY, CDR2 SYGVKD. CDR3 sequence (DNA): TGTGCCATCACTCCCGACAGGGGCGTCGAGCAGTACTTC. Its protein product is CAITPDRGVEQYF.

The rearrangement links TRBV19 to TRBJ1-5; TRBD1 might be the D (6 bases). Trimming cost V 3 bases and J 2 bases, with 17 bases left between them. CDR3 length: 17 residues. Per germline, CDR1 LNHDA and CDR2 SQIVND (reference sequence). The CDR3 bases are TGTGCCAGTAGTATGATCGGTATGCGGGGGCGCAATCAGCCCCAGCATTTT. This sequence encodes CASSMIGMRGRNQPQHF.

The chain employs TRBV6-5 and TRBJ2-7; 8 bases agree with TRBD1. The trim removed 6 bases at V and 5 bases at J, leaving 3 bases unmatched. CDR1 is MNHEY, CDR2 SVGAGI, per germline. CDR3 length equals 12 residues. CDR3 sequence reads: CASSSTGDEQYF. The CDR3 DNA reads as TGTGCCAGCAGCTCGACAGGGGACGAGCAGTACTTC.

The chain joins TRBV7-9 to TRBJ2-7; D is perhaps TRBD2 (5 bases). Trimming stripped 3 bases from V and 5 bases from J, with 17 bases between. Looked up from germline, CDR1 is SEHNR and CDR2 is FQNEAQ (reference sequence). The CDR3 sequence is 15 residues long. In DNA form, the CDR3 reads TGTGCCAGCAGCTTTCGGGAAGAGGGAGCTGACGAGCAGTACTTC. As protein: CASSFREEGADEQYF.

The chain is built from TRBV4-3 and TRBJ2-7; D may be TRBD1 (5 bases). The CDR3 runs to 13 residues. The V gene lost 0 bases and the J gene lost 6 bases, with 9 bases spanning the gap. The germline CDR1 and CDR2 sequences are LGHNA and YSLEER. In nucleotides, the CDR3 is TGCGCCAGCAGCCAAGATAGCAGGGCCGAGCAGTACTTC. It specifies CASSQDSRAEQYF.

V and J are TRBV29-1 and TRBJ2-1; D unresolved. V was cut by 1 base and J by 4 bases, with 14 bases left in between. Germline CDR1 SQVTM, CDR2 ANQGSEA. This CDR3 spans 15 amino acids. The CDR3 nucleotides are TGCAGCGTTGAAGGGTTCGGAACTACTTACAATGAGCAGTTCTTC. Protein: CSVEGFGTTYNEQFF.

The rearrangement joins TRBV5-1 to TRBJ1-1, with 7 bases lining up with TRBD1. Germline trimming cut 0 bases from V and 1 base from J; bases unmatched to any gene: 3. This CDR3 is built from 15 residues. CDR1 SGHRS and CDR2 YFSETQ come from the germline V gene. In nucleotides, the CDR3 is TGCGCCAGCAGCTTGGTTCCAGGGGGGAACACTGAAGCTTTCTTT. Its translation is CASSLVPGGNTEAFF.

The V call is TRBV14, the J call TRBJ2-2; D is possibly TRBD2 (5 bases). Germline V gene lookup returns CDR1 SGHDN and CDR2 FVKESK. The CDR3 length is 17 residues. V lost 3 bases, J lost 0 bases, and 14 bases lay in between. CDR3 DNA sequence: TGTGCCAGCAGCCACGAGGCTCGGCGGGCGAACACCGGGGAGCTGTTTTTT. This translates into CASSHEARRANTGELFF.

The chain carries TRBV12-3 or TRBV12-4 and TRBJ1-2; D not certain. Trimming shortened V by 3 bases and J by 8 bases, and 10 bases separated the two germline ends. This CDR3 spans 12 amino acids. The CDR3 nucleotides are TGTGCCAGCAGTTTGGGCAGTCGGGGCTACACCTTC. Translated: CASSLGSRGYTF.